This entry features one T cell receptor beta chain sequence. What it binds is unknown. These data belong to a study of cytomegalovirus exposure and HLA in healthy donors. Study results and caveats: Generally TCR sequences proved uncommon, though certain public TCRs appeared in numerous donors. Productive rates of about 90% or about 30% were seen for most TCR beta V segments in an earlier analysis.

Each of the donors was a healthy bone marrow donor. The CDR3 sequence is 13 residues long. Germline V gene sequence: CDR1 ENHRY, CDR2 SYGVKD. The V gene lost 8 bases and the J gene lost 4 bases, with 15 bases spanning the gap. Vbeta (60) and Jbeta (13) primers were used in the PCR. Per the authors' pipeline: As a later analysis found, there were 70 million to 100 million unique TCR beta chains, of which approximately 10 million were shared. TCRdb keeps only in-frame clones here, not all; method: immunoSEQ multiplex PCR. The DNA was the basis for D and trimming; V, J and clone size are from that table. The data contain over 60,000 clones, about 77% of them singletons.

The TCR originated in a woman under 40 in good health and CMV-seronegative. Material for sequencing was PBMCs. The chain employs TRBV10-3 and TRBJ2-7, with D maybe TRBD1 (5 bases). In DNA form, the CDR3 reads TGTGCCATCGCCGGTGACAGTGGATACGAGCAGTACTTC. Translating it yields CAIAGDSGYEQYF.